This is a list of T cell receptor beta chains from one sample in a study of beta chain features in type 1 diabetes. This table comes from immunoSEQ multiplex PCR, and its TCRdb copy is limited to in-frame clones, with some not included. The sample records around 690,000 clones, around 12% being singletons. Sequencing input: naive CD4+ T cells from blood. Receptor source: a man aged 25 to 40 with type 1 diabetes. Each CDR3 is given with its conserved first and last residue. D genes are given only for firm matches. Clone size is given for some rows only: seen once, a few or many times, or a class if the clone is expanded.

D: -
V: TRBV30
size: few
J: TRBJ2-7
DNA: TGTGCCTGGAGTTACGGGGAGCCCCCCTACGAGCAGTACTTC
CDR3: CAWSYGEPPYEQYF

D: TRBD1
V: TRBV29-1
size: few
J: TRBJ2-2
DNA: TGCAGCGCTAGAGGCCGGGACAGACACACCGGGGAGCTGTTTTTT
CDR3: CSARGRDRHTGELFF

D: TRBD2
V: TRBV6-6
size: -
J: TRBJ2-1
DNA: TGTGCCAGCAGTCCCCGTAGCGGGGGGGCGGATGAGCAGTTCTTC
CDR3: CASSPRSGGADEQFF

D: -
V: TRBV7-2
size: once
J: TRBJ1-1
DNA: TGTGCCAGCAGCTTAGCCGCGAACACTGAAGCTTTCTTT
CDR3: CASSLAANTEAFF

D: -
V: TRBV29-1
size: -
J: TRBJ2-1
DNA: TGCAGCGTTGGGGACTATGAGCAGTTCTTC
CDR3: CSVGDYEQFF

D: -
V: TRBV28
size: -
J: TRBJ1-6
DNA: TGTGCCAGCAGTTTTAGGGAGAGCTCCTATAATTCACCCCTCCACTTT
CDR3: CASSFRESSYNSPLHF

D: -
V: TRBV5-1
size: few
J: TRBJ2-7
DNA: TGCGCCAGCAGCTTTGACAAAGAGCAGTACTTC
CDR3: CASSFDKEQYF

D: -
V: TRBV2
size: -
J: TRBJ2-5
DNA: TGTGCCAGCAGTAGTGACGCGTACTCGGAGACCCAGTACTTC
CDR3: CASSSDAYSETQYF

D: -
V: TRBV27
size: -
J: TRBJ2-3
DNA: TGTGCCAGCAGTCCCCGACAGCCCACAGATACGCAGTATTTT
CDR3: CASSPRQPTDTQYF

D: TRBD2
V: TRBV7-2
size: -
J: TRBJ2-3
DNA: TGTGCCAGCAGCTCCTCTGGACTAGCGGGGCTTAGCACAGATACGCAGTATTTT
CDR3: CASSSSGLAGLSTDTQYF

D: TRBD2
V: TRBV5-1
size: -
J: TRBJ2-5
DNA: TGCGCCAGCAGCCCGGGAACTAGCGGGGAGACCCAGTACTTC
CDR3: CASSPGTSGETQYF

D: -
V: TRBV19
size: -
J: TRBJ1-2
DNA: TGTGCCAGTAGTATCATGGTCGGGGGGAACTATGGCTACACCTTC
CDR3: CASSIMVGGNYGYTF

D: TRBD2
V: TRBV9
size: few
J: TRBJ2-7
DNA: TGTGCCAGCAGCGTCGGACTAGCGGGGGCCACCTCCTACGAGCAGTACTTC
CDR3: CASSVGLAGATSYEQYF

D: TRBD2
V: TRBV5-1
size: few
J: TRBJ2-1
DNA: TGCGCCAGCAGCTTGACCGCGGGGGTATACAATGAGCAGTTCTTC
CDR3: CASSLTAGVYNEQFF

D: -
V: TRBV9
size: -
J: TRBJ1-2
DNA: TGTGCCAGCAGCGTAGAAGCTAACTATGGCTACACCTTC
CDR3: CASSVEANYGYTF

D: -
V: TRBV7-2
size: few
J: TRBJ1-2
DNA: TGTGCCAGCAGCACAATGGGGCCTCCCTATGGCTACACCTTC
CDR3: CASSTMGPPYGYTF

D: -
V: TRBV27
size: -
J: TRBJ2-5
DNA: TGTGCCAGCAAGGCTAGCGATTACCAAGAGACCCAGTACTTC
CDR3: CASKASDYQETQYF

D: -
V: TRBV10-3
size: few
J: TRBJ2-1
DNA: TGTGCCATCAGTGAGCGAGGACCCCCCGGGGGTGAGCAGTTCTTC
CDR3: CAISERGPPGGEQFF

D: -
V: TRBV7-2
size: -
J: TRBJ2-5
DNA: TGTGCCAGCAGCTTAGCGTTTGGACACCAAGAGACCCAGTACTTC
CDR3: CASSLAFGHQETQYF

D: TRBD1
V: TRBV5-1
size: -
J: TRBJ2-1
DNA: TGCGCCAGCAGCTTGGGCCAGACAGGGTCCTACAATGAGCAGTTCTTC
CDR3: CASSLGQTGSYNEQFF

D: TRBD1
V: TRBV2
size: few
J: TRBJ1-2
DNA: TGTGCCAGCAGGAGTGAAGGACAGGGTTCTGGCTACACCTTC
CDR3: CASRSEGQGSGYTF

D: TRBD1
V: TRBV12-5
size: -
J: TRBJ2-2
DNA: TGTGCTAGTGGTTTGGCTCCCCGGACAGGGGAGAACACCGGGGAGCTGTTTTTT
CDR3: CASGLAPRTGENTGELFF

D: -
V: TRBV11-2
size: -
J: TRBJ2-7
DNA: TGTGCCAGCAGCTTACGCGACCCGCGGATAGAGCAGTACTTC
CDR3: CASSLRDPRIEQYF

D: -
V: TRBV27
size: few
J: TRBJ2-1
DNA: TGTGCCAGCAGAGCATCGTCTCCTAGCTCCTACAATGAGCAGTTCTTC
CDR3: CASRASSPSSYNEQFF

D: TRBD1
V: TRBV5-1
size: few
J: TRBJ2-7
DNA: TGCGCCAGCAGCTTACAGGGGGCCTACGAGCAGTACTTC
CDR3: CASSLQGAYEQYF

D: -
V: TRBV19
size: -
J: TRBJ2-6
DNA: TGTGCCAGTAGTAGGGCAGTCTCTGGGGCCAACGTCCTGACTTTC
CDR3: CASSRAVSGANVLTF

D: -
V: TRBV29-1
size: -
J: TRBJ2-3
DNA: TGCAGCGCCACTAAGACAGATACGCAGTATTTT
CDR3: CSATKTDTQYF

D: TRBD1
V: TRBV6-8
size: -
J: TRBJ1-1
DNA: TGTGCCAGCAGTGAACCTCGGACAGGGGAGACTGAAGCTTTCTTT
CDR3: CASSEPRTGETEAFF

D: -
V: TRBV5-6
size: -
J: TRBJ2-5
DNA: TGTGCCAGCAGCTTGGTTGGGGGCCGAGAGACCCAGTACTTC
CDR3: CASSLVGGRETQYF

D: -
V: TRBV19
size: -
J: TRBJ1-5
DNA: TGTGCCAGTTCCCGGGGGGAGTCGAGCAATCAGCCCCAGCATTTT
CDR3: CASSRGESSNQPQHF

D: -
V: TRBV7-3
size: few
J: TRBJ2-2
DNA: TGTGCCAGCAGCTCTCCGTCCGGGGCGAACACCGGGGAGCTGTTTTTT
CDR3: CASSSPSGANTGELFF

D: -
V: TRBV7-9
size: -
J: TRBJ1-5
DNA: TGTGCCAGCAGCCTACAAGGAAATCAGCCCCAGCATTTT
CDR3: CASSLQGNQPQHF

D: TRBD1
V: TRBV11-2
size: -
J: TRBJ2-7
DNA: TGTGCCAGCCTAACCAGGACAGGGGTCTCTCCGGTGCAGTACTTC
CDR3: CASLTRTGVSPVQYF

D: -
V: TRBV5-1
size: few
J: TRBJ2-5
DNA: TGCGCCAGCAGGGTCAGCCAAGAGACCCAGTACTTC
CDR3: CASRVSQETQYF

D: -
V: TRBV4-3
size: -
J: TRBJ1-2
DNA: TGCGCCAGCAGCCAAGAGGGCAGACAGGATTATGGCTACACCTTC
CDR3: CASSQEGRQDYGYTF

D: -
V: TRBV4-3
size: few
J: TRBJ1-6
DNA: TGCGCCAGCAGCCAAGAAAGTGGGCGGTTCGCCAATAATTCACCCCTCCACTTT
CDR3: CASSQESGRFANNSPLHF

D: TRBD1
V: TRBV4-1
size: -
J: TRBJ2-7
DNA: TGCGCCAGCAGCCGAGGGGACAGGCCCCCCTACGAGCAGTACTTC
CDR3: CASSRGDRPPYEQYF

D: -
V: TRBV5-6
size: -
J: TRBJ2-1
DNA: TGTGCCAGCAGCTTGTACGGATCAAGCTCCTACAATGAGCAGTTCTTC
CDR3: CASSLYGSSSYNEQFF

D: TRBD1
V: TRBV19
size: few
J: TRBJ1-5
DNA: TGTGCCAGTAAGGACAGGGAGAATCAGCCCCAGCATTTT
CDR3: CASKDRENQPQHF

D: -
V: TRBV7-2
size: few
J: TRBJ1-2
DNA: TGTGCCAGCAGCTTATGGGGAAGGGGCGATGGCTACACCTTC
CDR3: CASSLWGRGDGYTF

D: -
V: TRBV5-6
size: -
J: TRBJ2-1
DNA: TGTGCCAGCAGCTATAGCTCTTTCTACAATGAGCAGTTCTTC
CDR3: CASSYSSFYNEQFF

D: -
V: TRBV7-2
size: -
J: TRBJ1-4
DNA: TGTGCCAGCAGTCCAGGGGCCCAAGGAACTTTGGTTTTT
CDR3: CASSPGAQGTLVF

D: -
V: TRBV9
size: -
J: TRBJ1-5
DNA: TGTGCCAGCAGCGCCAACACCCAGGGTCAGCCCCAGCATTTT
CDR3: CASSANTQGQPQHF

D: -
V: TRBV30
size: few
J: TRBJ2-7
DNA: TGTGCCTGGAGTGGGGGCAGGGAGTCCTACGAGCAGTACTTC
CDR3: CAWSGGRESYEQYF

D: -
V: TRBV7-2
size: few
J: TRBJ2-7
DNA: TGTGCCAGCAGGAGAGCGTGGGTATCCTACGAGCAGTACTTC
CDR3: CASRRAWVSYEQYF

D: -
V: TRBV7-2
size: few
J: TRBJ2-5
DNA: TGTGCCAGCAGCTTCGGGGGGCAGCAAGAGACCCAGTACTTC
CDR3: CASSFGGQQETQYF

D: TRBD2
V: TRBV29-1
size: few
J: TRBJ2-3
DNA: TGCAGCGCATACACTAGCGCCGGCACAGATACGCAGTATTTT
CDR3: CSAYTSAGTDTQYF

D: -
V: TRBV6-5
size: -
J: TRBJ2-7
DNA: TGTGCCAGCAGTTTCGGCAGAAGGGGCGAGCAGTACTTC
CDR3: CASSFGRRGEQYF

D: -
V: TRBV7-9
size: once
J: TRBJ2-7
DNA: TGTGCCAGCAGCTCAAGAGGGAGTGTGGACGAGCAGTACTTC
CDR3: CASSSRGSVDEQYF

D: TRBD1
V: TRBV11-3
size: once
J: TRBJ1-6
DNA: TGTGCCAGCAGCTCCAGGGGGCAGCCCCTCCACTTT
CDR3: CASSSRGQPLHF

D: -
V: TRBV25-1
size: few
J: TRBJ1-5
DNA: TGTGCCAGCAGTGATGCCTATAGCAATCAGCCCCAGCATTTT
CDR3: CASSDAYSNQPQHF